Below, 25 T cell receptor beta chains from the same sample are listed, as sequenced in a study of response to subunit inactivated influenza vaccine (dated by TCRdb to the late 2010s). The library was prepared using RT-PCR. For sequencing, an Illumina HiSeq 2500 was employed. TCRdb reprocessing: public reads trimmed at Q25 with fastp, clones called with MiXCR, in-frame beta chains kept. Each entry is one CDR3 protein sequence, shown with its most common DNA and genes. This sample has under 950,000 distinct CDR3 sequences in its table, and approximately 21% of those were observed once. The top ten clonotypes cover more than 8.5% of the sample. The material sequenced was PBMCs from blood, taken about 5 days after vaccination. Receptors originate from a man aged 50 or older who received an inactivated influenza vaccine. Donor details come from another sample of the same person, matched by shared clones.

V gene TRBV20-1 combines with J gene TRBJ2-5, with 7 bases aligning to TRBD1. Germline V gene sequence: CDR1 DFQATT, CDR2 SNEGSKA (reference sequence). After removal of 3 bases from V and 2 bases from J, the junction contained 6 bases not matched to a gene. This CDR3 is 14 amino acids long. The CDR3 sequence is CSASGRGRQETQYF. In DNA form, the CDR3 reads TGCAGTGCTAGTGGCAGGGGGAGACAAGAGACCCAGTACTTC.

The rearrangement links TRBV5-5 to TRBJ2-5; 10 bases map to TRBD2. Germline CDR1 reads SGHKS; CDR2 reads YYEKEE (reference sequence). The V and J ends lost 0 bases and 1 base, in that order; junction bases with no gene match: 9. The CDR3 totals 18 residues. Here the CDR3 DNA reads TGTGCCAGCAGCTTGGAAGGTCGCGCTAGCGGGGGCCAAGAGACCCAGTACTTC. It encodes CASSLEGRASGGQETQYF. Full variable domain (rest looked up from reference TRBV5-5 and TRBJ2-5): DAGVTQSPTHLIKTRGQQVTLRCSPISGHKSVSWYQQVLGQGPQFIFQYYEKEERGRGNFPDRFSARQFPNYSSELNVNALLLGDSALYLCASSLEGRASGGQETQYFGPGTRLLVL.

The chain couples TRBV5-1 to TRBJ2-3, with TRBD1 identical over 7 bases. J was trimmed by 1 base and V by 1 base; bases with no gene match: 3. CDR1 is SGHRS and CDR2 is YFSETQ in the germline V gene. The CDR3 contains 15 residues. In DNA, the CDR3 is TGCGCCAGCAGCTTGACAGGGGACCGCACAGATACGCAGTATTTT. Amino acid sequence: CASSLTGDRTDTQYF.

This chain connects TRBV20-1 to TRBJ2-1; TRBD1 aligns across 8 bases. Trimming at V came to 2 bases and at J to 5 bases, leaving 5 bases not matched to a gene. Germline V gives CDR1 DFQATT, CDR2 SNEGSKA (reference sequence). CDR3 length equals 14 residues. Here the CDR3 reads CSARRPTGDNEQFF. The CDR3 DNA follows: TGCAGTGCTAGACGACCGACAGGGGACAATGAGCAGTTCTTC.

In its sample, this clonotype was seen many times. J is TRBJ2-7 and V is TRBV5-6, with 7 positions matching TRBD2. There are 16 residues in the CDR3. Per the germline V gene, CDR1 is SGHDT and CDR2 is YYEEEE. Trimming removed 0 bases from V and 5 bases from J; junction bases left unmatched: 11. The CDR3 here is CASSLEPAGRPDEQYF. For the CDR3, the DNA is TGTGCCAGCAGCTTGGAACCAGCGGGGAGACCAGACGAGCAGTACTTC.

The chain carries TRBV6-2 or TRBV6-3 and TRBJ2-1; TRBD1 is a possible D gene (5 bases). CDR1 and CDR2 (germline): MNHEY, SVGEGT. The CDR3 consists of 15 residues. V was trimmed by 6 bases and J by 3 bases, leaving 15 bases between them. The CDR3 loop is CASSPRPGIYNEQFF. The CDR3 DNA sequence: TGTGCCAGCAGCCCCCGCCCAGGGATCTACAATGAGCAGTTCTTC.

This clonotype was observed a few times. This chain connects TRBV6-2 or TRBV6-3 to TRBJ1-4, with D uncertain. The germline V gene has CDR1 MNHEY and CDR2 SVGEGT. The CDR3 consists of 15 residues. Trimming cost V 0 bases and J 6 bases, with 11 bases left between them. CDR3: CASSYSTTFDEKLFF. DNA of the CDR3: TGTGCCAGCAGTTACTCGACGACGTTTGATGAAAAACTGTTTTTT.

This chain connects TRBV29-1 to TRBJ1-4, with 10 bases that match TRBD1. Germline V gives CDR1 SQVTM, CDR2 ANQGSEA. This CDR3 has 15 residues. Losses at the gene ends were 6 bases for V and 0 bases for J; bases not matched to a gene: 4. CDR3 DNA sequence: TGCAGCGTCCGGGGACAGGGGACAACTAATGAAAAACTGTTTTTT. The encoded protein is CSVRGQGTTNEKLFF. Full variable domain (missing parts from reference TRBV29-1 and TRBJ1-4): SAVISQKPSRDICQRGTSLTIQCQVDSQVTMMFWYRQQPGQSLTLIATANQGSEATYESGFVIDKFPISRPNLTFSTLTVSNMSPEDSSIYLCSVRGQGTTNEKLFFGSGTQLSVL.

The chain recombines TRBV5-1 with TRBJ2-7; 9 bases align to TRBD1. Germline loops: CDR1 SGHRS, CDR2 YFSETQ. This CDR3 has 15 amino acids. The junction had 8 bases not matched to a gene; V was cut back by 4 bases and J by 3 bases. In DNA form, the CDR3 reads TGCGCCAGCAGCCCTGGGGACAGGGATTTCTACGAGCAGTACTTC. Translating it yields CASSPGDRDFYEQYF.

This clonotype was picked up a small number of times. The V gene is TRBV19, the J gene TRBJ2-7, with D maybe TRBD1 (6 bases). The V end lost 4 bases, the J end lost 2 bases, and 12 bases lay between the germline ends. The CDR3 runs to 14 residues. Germline loops: CDR1 LNHDA, CDR2 SQIVND (reference sequence). CDR3 nucleotide sequence: TGTGCCAGTAGTAACGGACAGAATACCTACGAGCAGTACTTC. It codes for CASSNGQNTYEQYF.

In this sample, this clonotype turned up a few times. The chain is built from TRBV20-1 and TRBJ2-3; D is perhaps TRBD1 (5 bases). V was clipped by 0 bases and J by 8 bases, with 15 bases between them. The CDR3 loop spans 14 amino acids. The germline gives CDR1 DFQATT, CDR2 SNEGSKA (reference sequence). The CDR3: CSARDGSYQGTQYF. In nucleotides, the CDR3 is TGCAGTGCTAGAGATGGAAGCTACCAGGGTACGCAGTATTTT.

This clonotype occurred a few times. V gene TRBV10-3 combines with J gene TRBJ2-7, with D perhaps TRBD1 (6 bases). This CDR3 has 14 residues. CDR1 is ENHRY, CDR2 SYGVKD, per germline. V dropped 6 bases and J dropped 2 bases, with 14 bases sitting between them. This CDR3 reads CAISRDNQAYEQYF. The DNA for the CDR3 is TGTGCCATCAGCCGGGACAACCAAGCCTACGAGCAGTACTTC.

This clonotype appeared a few times. This chain connects TRBV28 to TRBJ2-2; D is ambiguous. There are 12 residues in the CDR3. Looked up from germline, CDR1 is MDHEN and CDR2 is SYDVKM. Trimming took off 9 bases at V and 2 bases at J, with 7 bases between the two ends. The CDR3 nucleotides are TGTGCCAGTACTAAAAACACCGGGGAGCTGTTTTTT. It yields the protein CASTKNTGELFF.

There are a few counts of this clonotype. The gene calls are TRBV20-1 and TRBJ2-7, with 13 positions matching TRBD2. There are 16 residues in the CDR3. V was clipped by 5 bases and J by 0 bases; unmatched bases: 7. Germline CDR1 DFQATT, CDR2 SNEGSKA (reference sequence). The CDR3 is CSARGTSGVSSYEQYF. The CDR3 DNA follows: TGCAGTGCTCGCGGGACTAGCGGGGTTAGCTCCTACGAGCAGTACTTC.

This clonotype was counted between two and nine times. This chain joins TRBV20-1 and TRBJ2-4; 8 nucleotides line up with TRBD2. Germline V gene data show CDR1 as DFQATT and CDR2 as SNEGSKA (reference sequence). The CDR3 extends over 14 amino acids. CDR3 sequence (DNA): TGCAGCGTCAAGCGGGAGTTGGGCAAAAACATTCAGTACTTC. Encoded protein: CSVKRELGKNIQYF.

The chain employs TRBV12-3 or TRBV12-4 and TRBJ2-3; D is unclear. V was shortened by 2 bases and J by 6 bases, with 9 bases between the two germline ends. The CDR3 runs to 13 residues. The CDR3 loop reads CASSLRPWDTQYF. The CDR3 coding sequence is TGTGCCAGCAGTTTACGGCCGTGGGATACGCAGTATTTT.

The chain combines TRBV3-1 with TRBJ1-6; D perhaps matches TRBD1 (5 bases). The CDR3 is 15 amino acids. Germline-derived CDR1 and CDR2 are LGHDT and YNNKEL (reference sequence). Trimming removed 1 base from V and 3 bases from J, with 7 bases in between. For the CDR3, the DNA is TGTGCCAGCAGCCAAGTCGGGGGCTATAATTCACCCCTCCACTTT. Translating it yields CASSQVGGYNSPLHF.

J is TRBJ2-3 and V is TRBV28, with D maybe TRBD2 (6 bases). Germline CDR1 MDHEN, CDR2 SYDVKM. V lost 6 bases and J lost 0, with 16 bases in between. This CDR3 comprises 16 residues. The CDR3: CASRGDWRTSTDTQYF. The CDR3 DNA follows: TGTGCCAGCAGGGGGGACTGGAGAACTAGCACAGATACGCAGTATTTT.

V is TRBV12-5 and J is TRBJ1-5; unclear D gene. Trimming took off 8 bases at V and 8 bases at J, with 4 bases between the two ends. The length of the CDR3 is 9 residues. Germline CDR1 is LGHNT and CDR2 is FRNRAP. CDR3 region: CASLEPQHF. Here the CDR3 DNA reads TGTGCTAGTCTCGAGCCCCAGCATTTT.

The genes are TRBV7-9 and TRBJ1-5; no firm D call. The V end was cut by 0 bases, the J end by 4 bases, with 10 bases between. The CDR3 length is 15 residues. Germline-derived CDR1 and CDR2 are SEHNR and FQNEAQ (reference sequence). The CDR3 region is CASSLAGLGNQPQHF. For the CDR3, the DNA is TGTGCCAGCAGCTTAGCGGGATTAGGAAATCAGCCCCAGCATTTT.

As for this clonotype: This may come from a read error, since a much larger clone is one base off. The chain employs TRBV4-2 and TRBJ2-7, with D perhaps matching TRBD2 (6 bases). With 4 bases removed from V and 6 bases from J, the gap between germline ends came to 13 bases. The germline V gene encodes CDR1 LGHNA and CDR2 YNFKEQ. The CDR3 is 13 residues long. CDR3 bases: TGTGCCAGCAGCCGAGTTTTGGGGGGCGAGCAGTACTTC. Amino acid sequence: CASSRVLGGEQYF.

The table lists this clonotype with a few counts. This chain uses TRBV6-5 with TRBJ1-5; D possibly corresponds to TRBD1 (5 bases). CDR1 and CDR2 from the germline V gene are MNHEY and SVGAGI. V was pared by 5 bases and J by 0 bases, with 11 bases between. The CDR3 consists of 15 residues. CDR3: CASSTRQFSNQPQHF. The CDR3 DNA follows: TGTGCCAGCAGTACCCGACAGTTTAGCAATCAGCCCCAGCATTTT.

This clonotype appeared a few times. A junction boundary mismatches the germline segment, possibly from a read error. The J gene is TRBJ2-5, the V gene TRBV24-1; D call uncertain. This CDR3 comprises 15 residues. CDR1 is KGHDR and CDR2 is SFDVKD in the germline V gene. The CDR3 sequence: CATSNRVDNQETQYF. The CDR3, as DNA: TGTGCCACCAGTAACCGGGTCGATAACCAGGAGACCCAGTACTTC.

The sample holds a few counts of this clonotype. This chain uses TRBV11-3 with TRBJ2-1; D could derive from TRBD1 or TRBD2 (5 bases each). Germline assignment: CDR1 SGHNT and CDR2 YENEEA. The CDR3 sequence is 15 residues long. Trimming took off 1 base at V and 7 bases at J, with 14 bases between the two ends. The CDR3 region is CASSLGGLDKNEQFF. For the CDR3, the DNA is TGTGCCAGCAGCTTAGGTGGACTGGACAAAAATGAGCAGTTCTTC.

This clonotype occurred a few times. CDR3 residues: CASSLSPGGVNYNEQFF. The CDR3, as DNA: TGTGCCAGCAGCTTAAGTCCAGGGGGCGTAAACTACAATGAGCAGTTCTTC. V gene TRBV7-2 combines with J gene TRBJ2-1, with 8 bases lining up with TRBD1. The J segment lost 3 bases and the V segment lost 2 bases, leaving 9 bases of the junction unmatched. The CDR3 spans 17 residues. Per the germline V gene, CDR1 is SGHTA and CDR2 is FQGNSA. The variable domain in full, completed from reference TRBV7-2 and TRBJ2-1, reads GAGVSQSPSNKVTEKGKDVELRCDPISGHTALYWYRQSLGQGLEFLIYFQGNSAPDKSGLPSDRFSAERTGGSVSTLTIQRTQQEDSAVYLCASSLSPGGVNYNEQFFGPGTRLTVL.